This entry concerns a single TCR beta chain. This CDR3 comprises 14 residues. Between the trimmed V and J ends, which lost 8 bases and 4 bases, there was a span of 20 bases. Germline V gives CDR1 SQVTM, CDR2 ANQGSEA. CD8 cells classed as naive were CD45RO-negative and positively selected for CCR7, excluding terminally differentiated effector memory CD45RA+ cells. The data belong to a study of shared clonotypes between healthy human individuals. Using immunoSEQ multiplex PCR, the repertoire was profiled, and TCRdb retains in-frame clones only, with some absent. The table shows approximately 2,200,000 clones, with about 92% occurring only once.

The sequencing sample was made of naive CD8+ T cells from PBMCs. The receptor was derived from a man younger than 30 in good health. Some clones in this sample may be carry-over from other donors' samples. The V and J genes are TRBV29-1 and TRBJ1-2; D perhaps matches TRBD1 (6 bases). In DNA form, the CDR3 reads TGCAGCTTCTGGGGGGGAGACAGGCGCTATGGCTACACCTTC. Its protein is CSFWGGDRRYGYTF.